The 6 T cell receptor beta chains listed next were all sequenced from one sample in a study of blood T cell repertoires in COVID-19. Sequencing was performed with immunoSEQ multiplex PCR; in TCRdb, only in-frame clones are kept and a portion is missing. Here the sample spans about 270,000 clones, around 80% being singletons. Sequencing was carried out using peripheral blood. The origin of the receptors is a man older than 75 with acute or convalescent COVID-19.

The DNA for the CDR3 is TGTGCCAGCAATTTCTACAGGACTGGGGCCAACGTCCTGACTTTC. It specifies CASNFYRTGANVLTF. The chain is built from TRBV6-5 and TRBJ2-6; tentatively, D is TRBD1 (5 bases). Germline loops: CDR1 MNHEY, CDR2 SVGAGI. The CDR3 sequence is 15 residues long. V was pared by 7 bases and J by 2 bases, with 12 bases between.

The J gene is TRBJ1-1, the V gene TRBV6-1; D might be TRBD1 (5 bases). This CDR3 has 17 residues. Germline V gene sequence: CDR1 MNHNS, CDR2 SASEGT. V lost 2 bases and J 2 bases, leaving 18 bases between the germline ends. The CDR3 nucleotides read TGTGCCAGCAGTGAAATGTGGACACTCAACACTAACACTGAAGCTTTCTTT. Amino acids: CASSEMWTLNTNTEAFF.

The chain carries TRBV24-1 and TRBJ2-2; TRBD2 matches at 8 bases. After removal of 9 bases from V and 5 bases from J, the junction contained 4 bases not matched to a gene. Germline V lookup: CDR1 KGHDR, CDR2 SFDVKD. This CDR3 region has 13 residues. CDR3 residues: CATGTSVTGELFF. The DNA of the CDR3 is TGTGCCACCGGGACTAGTGTAACCGGGGAGCTGTTTTTT.

The chain recombines TRBV5-1 with TRBJ1-4; 8 positions agree with TRBD1. CDR3 length equals 17 residues. Germline V lookup: CDR1 SGHRS, CDR2 YFSETQ. With 4 bases clipped from V and 8 bases from J, the junction kept 16 bases outside the gene matches. The CDR3 DNA follows: TGCGCCAGCAGCGAGCGTTCGGGCAGGGGGCGAGGGGAAAAACTGTTTTTT. It yields the protein CASSERSGRGRGEKLFF.

The rearrangement uses TRBV28 and TRBJ1-1; D unclear. Germline-derived CDR1 and CDR2 are MDHEN and SYDVKM. The CDR3 length is 16 residues. Trimming left V 5 bases short and J 3 bases short, with 19 bases between. The CDR3: CASSPYGSGSDTEAFF. DNA for the CDR3: TGTGCCAGCAGTCCCTACGGGTCTGGGTCGGACACTGAAGCTTTCTTT.

V usage is TRBV15 and J usage is TRBJ2-2; no clear D. The CDR3 loop spans 17 amino acids. V lost 0 bases and J 1 base, leaving 12 bases between the germline ends. Germline CDR1 LNHNV, CDR2 YYDKDF (reference sequence). The CDR3 reads CATSRDSSRLNTGELFF. CDR3 sequence (DNA): TGTGCCACCAGCAGAGATTCATCCAGGCTGAACACCGGGGAGCTGTTTTTT. The whole variable domain, remainder taken from reference TRBV15 and TRBJ2-2, is DAMVIQNPRYQVTQFGKPVTLSCSQTLNHNVMYWYQQKSSQAPKLLFHYYDKDFNNEADTPDNFQSRRPNTSFCFLDIRSPGLGDTAMYLCATSRDSSRLNTGELFFGEGSRLTVL.